This is a list of T cell receptor beta chains from one sample in a study of tumor and adjacent non-tumor tissue in lung cancer. TCRdb used MiXCR to reprocess the multiplex PCR reads, holding one entry per CDR3 protein. The table records 60,000 to 85,000 distinct CDR3 sequences, around three quarters of them present only once. The sample consisted of distant non-tumor lung tissue. The receptors shown here come from a man between 60 and 75 years old with non-small cell lung cancer. Each CDR3 is given without its conserved first and last residue. Each record gives: CDR3 protein, V gene, J gene.

ASSLGPLDSGSPLH,TRBV7-9,TRBJ1-6
AANGGGSPYEQY,TRBV24-1,TRBJ2-7
ASSLTRQNTDTEY,TRBV13,TRBJ2-3
ASLPQLIHGGYT,TRBV18,TRBJ1-2
AINVLDYGYT,TRBV6-1,TRBJ1-2
ASSCSSYEQY,TRBV2,TRBJ2-7
ATSRRQGQETQY,TRBV24-1,TRBJ2-5
ARSYDGGTPQH,TRBV6-6,TRBJ1-5
ASRDRLTQY,TRBV6-5,TRBJ2-5
ASSQSVGVSGYGYT,TRBV4-2,TRBJ1-2
ASISGLADSTDKQY,TRBV11-3,TRBJ2-3
ASSLRLAGWPADTQH,TRBV5-4,.